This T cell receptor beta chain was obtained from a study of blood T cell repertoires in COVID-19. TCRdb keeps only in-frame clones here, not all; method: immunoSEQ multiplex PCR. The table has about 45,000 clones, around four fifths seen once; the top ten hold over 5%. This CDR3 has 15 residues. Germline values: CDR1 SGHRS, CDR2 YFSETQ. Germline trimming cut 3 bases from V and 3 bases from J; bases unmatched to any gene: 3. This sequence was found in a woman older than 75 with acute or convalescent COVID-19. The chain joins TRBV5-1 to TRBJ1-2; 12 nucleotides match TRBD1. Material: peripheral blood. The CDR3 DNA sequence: TGCGCCAGCAGCTGGGGACAGGGGGCGGACTATGGCTACACCTTC. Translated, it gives CASSWGQGADYGYTF. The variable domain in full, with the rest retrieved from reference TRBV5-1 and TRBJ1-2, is KAGVTQTPRYLIKTRGQQVTLSCSPISGHRSVSWYQQTPGQGLQFLFEYFSETQRNKGNFPGRFSGRQFSNSRSEMNVSTLELGDSALYLCASSWGQGADYGYTFGSGTRLTVV.